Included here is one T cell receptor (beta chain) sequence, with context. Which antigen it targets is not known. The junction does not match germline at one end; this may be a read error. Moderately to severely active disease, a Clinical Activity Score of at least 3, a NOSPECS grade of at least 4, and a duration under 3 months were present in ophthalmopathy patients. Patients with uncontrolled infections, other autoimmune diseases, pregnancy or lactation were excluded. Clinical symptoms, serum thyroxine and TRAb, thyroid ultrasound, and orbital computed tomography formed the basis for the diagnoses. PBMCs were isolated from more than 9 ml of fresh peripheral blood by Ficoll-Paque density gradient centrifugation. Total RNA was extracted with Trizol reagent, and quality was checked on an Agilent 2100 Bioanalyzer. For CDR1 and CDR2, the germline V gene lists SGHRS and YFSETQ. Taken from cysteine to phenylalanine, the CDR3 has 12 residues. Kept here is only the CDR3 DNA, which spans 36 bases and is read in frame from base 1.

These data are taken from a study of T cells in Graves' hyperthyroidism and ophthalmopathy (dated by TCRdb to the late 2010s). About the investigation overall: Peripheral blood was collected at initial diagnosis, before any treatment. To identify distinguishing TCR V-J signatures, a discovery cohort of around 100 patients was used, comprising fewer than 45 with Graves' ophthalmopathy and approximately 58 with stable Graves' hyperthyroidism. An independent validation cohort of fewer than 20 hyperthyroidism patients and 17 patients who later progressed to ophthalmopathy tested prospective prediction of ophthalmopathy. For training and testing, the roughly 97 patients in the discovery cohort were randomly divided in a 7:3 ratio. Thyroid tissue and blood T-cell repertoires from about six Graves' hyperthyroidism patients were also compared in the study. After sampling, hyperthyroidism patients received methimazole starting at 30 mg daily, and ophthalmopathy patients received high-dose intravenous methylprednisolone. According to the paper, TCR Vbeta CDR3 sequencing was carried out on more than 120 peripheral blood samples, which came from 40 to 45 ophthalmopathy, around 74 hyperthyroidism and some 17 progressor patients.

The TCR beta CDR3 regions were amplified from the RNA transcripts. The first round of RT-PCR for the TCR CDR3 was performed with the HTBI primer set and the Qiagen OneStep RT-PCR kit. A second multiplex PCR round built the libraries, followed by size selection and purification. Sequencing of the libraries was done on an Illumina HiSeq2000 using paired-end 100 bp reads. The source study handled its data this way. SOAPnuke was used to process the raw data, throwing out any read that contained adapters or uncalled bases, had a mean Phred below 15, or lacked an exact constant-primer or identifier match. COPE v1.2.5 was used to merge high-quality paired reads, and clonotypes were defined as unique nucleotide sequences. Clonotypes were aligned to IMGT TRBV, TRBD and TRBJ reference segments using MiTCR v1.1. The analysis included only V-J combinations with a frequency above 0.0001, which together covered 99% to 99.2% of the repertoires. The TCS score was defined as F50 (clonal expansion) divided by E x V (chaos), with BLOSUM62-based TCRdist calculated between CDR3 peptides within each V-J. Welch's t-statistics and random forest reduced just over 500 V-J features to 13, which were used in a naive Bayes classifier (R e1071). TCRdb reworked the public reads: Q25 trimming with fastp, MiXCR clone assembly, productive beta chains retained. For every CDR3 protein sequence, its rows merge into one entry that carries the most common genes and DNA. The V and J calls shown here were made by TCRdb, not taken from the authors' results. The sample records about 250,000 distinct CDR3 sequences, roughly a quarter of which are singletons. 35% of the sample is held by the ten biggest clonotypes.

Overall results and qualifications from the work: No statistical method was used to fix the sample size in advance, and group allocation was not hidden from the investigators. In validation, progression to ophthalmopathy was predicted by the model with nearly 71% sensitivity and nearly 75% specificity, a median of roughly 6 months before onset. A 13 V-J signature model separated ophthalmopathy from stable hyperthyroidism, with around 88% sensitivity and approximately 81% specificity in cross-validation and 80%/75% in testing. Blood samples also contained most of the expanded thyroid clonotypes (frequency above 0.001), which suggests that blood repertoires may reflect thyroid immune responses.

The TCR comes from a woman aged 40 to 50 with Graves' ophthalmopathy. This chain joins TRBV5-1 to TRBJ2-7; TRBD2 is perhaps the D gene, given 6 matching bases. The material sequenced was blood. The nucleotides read TGCGCCAGCGGCTTGGACTACTACGAGCAGTACTTC. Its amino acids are CASGLDYYEQYF.